Below, one TCR beta chain is given with its context. These data come from a study of T cell repertoires in ileal Crohn's disease. The data were produced by immunoSEQ multiplex PCR, yet TCRdb's version contains in-frame clones alone and is incomplete. The table shows 15,000 to 20,000 clones, with around two thirds occurring only once. This clonotype originated in an adult with Crohn's disease. Sequencing input: ileal tissue.

CDR3 sequence reads: CASSITGGRETQYF. DNA of the CDR3: TGTGCCAGTAGTATAACAGGGGGCCGTGAGACCCAGTACTTC. The chain has TRBV19 and TRBJ2-5, with 9 bases that match TRBD1. CDR1 and CDR2 from the germline V gene are LNHDA and SQIVND (reference sequence). This CDR3 contains 14 residues. The trim removed 2 bases at V and 5 bases at J, leaving 3 bases unmatched.